The present T cell receptor (beta chain) was sequenced within a study of early T cells in non-severe SARS-CoV-2 infection. In TCRdb, the 5' RACE reads were re-called with MiXCR into one record per CDR3 protein. This table holds approximately 70,000 distinct CDR3 sequences, about 13% found once. This clonotype appeared many times. This CDR3 region has 16 residues. V gave up 2 bases and J gave up 6 bases; unmatched junction bases: 12. CDR1 and CDR2 (germline): MNHEY, SVGEGT. The sequence was obtained from an adult who was a healthcare worker with PCR-confirmed SARS-CoV-2 infection or an uninfected control (not recorded which). Material for sequencing was whole blood. The genes are TRBV6-2 or TRBV6-3 and TRBJ2-7; 8 nucleotides agree with TRBD2. The CDR3 reads CASSYEPRGGYREQYF. DNA of the CDR3: TGTGCCAGCAGTTACGAGCCCCGGGGGGGATATCGCGAGCAGTACTTC.